This T cell receptor beta chain appears in the sequencing data of a study of CD8 T cells in Susac syndrome. cDNA came from about 0.5 to 1 ug RNA primed by random hexamers. Amplification of TCR beta CDR3 across 54 Vbeta and 13 Jbeta was performed with immunoSEQ multiplex PCR. TCRdb fed the immunoSEQ multiplex PCR reads into MiXCR, producing one record per CDR3 protein. The repertoire holds some 260,000 distinct CDR3 sequences, roughly 85% seen once, with approximately 0.12% in the top ten. V was trimmed by 5 bases and J by 0 bases, leaving 17 bases between them. Germline V gene data show CDR1 as SEHNR and CDR2 as FQNEAQ (reference sequence). The CDR3 extends over 16 amino acids. Negative isolation yielded CD8+ and CD4+ T cells; FACS enriched TEMRA cells.

This rearrangement joins TRBV7-9 to TRBJ2-7; D perhaps matches TRBD1 (6 bases). What was sequenced was CD8+ T cells from PBMCs. The clonotype comes from a human donor with multiple sclerosis. The CDR3 DNA is TGTGCCAGCAGCCCCCCCACAGGGCCGAGCTCCTACGAGCAGTACTTC. Residues: CASSPPTGPSSYEQYF.